These 18 T cell receptor beta chains came from one sample sequenced in a study of vaccination effects on CD4 cells after COVID-19. Once cultured for 9 to 11 days, the cells underwent separation to obtain CD4+ T cells. Participants were given two doses of BNT162b2 or mRNA-1273 vaccine. Generated by immunoSEQ multiplex PCR, the TCRdb table keeps only in-frame clones and is missing some. The sample records fewer than 85,000 clones, 70% to 85% being singletons. These receptors have no identified antigens. The source material was CD4+ T cells from PBMCs cultured without peptide, sampled after COVID-19 vaccination. The receptors derive from a human donor who received a COVID-19 vaccine.

This clone was seen a few times. V gene TRBV24-1 combines with J gene TRBJ2-1; 12 bases are shared with TRBD1. Per the germline V gene, CDR1 is KGHDR and CDR2 is SFDVKD. V lost 4 bases, J lost 12 bases, and 9 bases stayed unmatched. This CDR3 has 15 residues. DNA of the CDR3: TGTGCCACCAGTGACACGGGACAGGGGGCGCTATGGCAGTTCTTC. Its translation: CATSDTGQGALWQFF.

The chain couples TRBV2 to TRBJ1-5; 7 bases fit TRBD1. Germline CDR1 is SNHLY and CDR2 is FYNNEI. V dropped 7 bases and J dropped 1; count of bases not matched to a gene: 7. CDR3 length equals 15 residues. CDR3 residues: CASTQQGPSNQPQHF. In DNA, the CDR3 is TGTGCCAGCACCCAACAGGGGCCGAGCAATCAGCCCCAGCATTTT.

V usage is TRBV5-8 and J usage is TRBJ1-2; D gene uncertain. The CDR3 has 12 amino acids. Looked up from germline, CDR1 is SGHTS and CDR2 is YDEGEE. Trimming stripped 0 bases from V and 3 bases from J, with 3 bases between. The CDR3 loop reads CASSLGDYGYTF. In DNA, the CDR3 is TGTGCCAGCAGCTTGGGGGACTATGGCTACACCTTC.

This clone showed up just a few times. The chain employs TRBV10-1 and TRBJ2-7; 14 positions match TRBD2. This CDR3 has 17 residues. Per the germline V gene, CDR1 is WNHNN and CDR2 is SYGVQD (reference sequence). With 9 bases clipped from V and 2 bases from J, the junction kept 12 bases outside the gene matches. The CDR3 region is CARKVPGLAGGTYEQYV. In DNA form, the CDR3 reads TGCGCCAGGAAAGTGCCTGGACTAGCGGGGGGAACCTACGAGCAGTACGTC.

The chain combines TRBV6-4 with TRBJ1-2, with D possibly TRBD1 on 6 matching bases. Germline lookup yields CDR1 MRHNA and CDR2 SNTAGT. V was cut by 2 bases and J by 3 bases, with 10 bases left in between. The CDR3 has 14 residues. The CDR3 loop is CASSDRAGDYGYTF. DNA for the CDR3: TGTGCCAGCAGTGACCGGGCAGGGGACTATGGCTACACCTTC.

V and J are TRBV9 and TRBJ1-2; a weak D match, TRBD1 (6 bases). The CDR3 is 15 amino acids. The V end was cut by 3 bases, the J end by 3 bases, with 15 bases between. Germline CDR1 reads SGDLS; CDR2 reads YYNGEE. The CDR3 nucleotides are TGTGCCAGCAGCGAGGCCCCGGACAGACACTATGGCTACACCTTC. The encoded protein is CASSEAPDRHYGYTF.

This rearrangement joins TRBV3-1 (or the pseudogene TRBV3-2) to TRBJ2-5; 10 bases are shared with TRBD2. CDR3 length: 17 amino acids. Trimming cost V 1 base and J 1 base; bases outside gene matches: 6. Germline V gene sequence: CDR1 LGHDT, CDR2 YNNKEL (reference sequence). CDR3 DNA sequence: TGTGCCAGCAGCCAAGGGTTACTAGCGGGATTCCAAGAGACCCAGTACTTC. Amino acids: CASSQGLLAGFQETQYF.

The gene calls are TRBV28 and TRBJ1-1; D might be TRBD1 (5 bases). Germline V gene lookup returns CDR1 MDHEN and CDR2 SYDVKM. V gave up 8 bases and J gave up 3 bases, with 10 bases separating them. The CDR3 is 12 amino acids. The CDR3 DNA sequence: TGTGCCAGCGCAGGGTGGGACACTGAAGCTTTCTTT. This translates into CASAGWDTEAFF.

The V call is TRBV5-1, the J call TRBJ1-2; D not resolved. The CDR3 loop spans 13 amino acids. Germline CDR1 reads SGHRS; CDR2 reads YFSETQ. Trimming took off 4 bases at V and 1 base at J, with 8 bases between the two ends. The CDR3 region is CASSLEGNYGYTF. Here the CDR3 DNA reads TGCGCCAGCAGCCTCGAAGGTAACTATGGCTACACCTTC.

V usage is TRBV7-2 and J usage is TRBJ2-7; D unresolved. CDR3 length: 14 amino acids. Germline V gene data show CDR1 as SGHTA and CDR2 as FQGNSA. V lost 6 bases to trimming and J lost 0 bases, with 12 bases between them. CDR3 loop: CASSSEFSSYEQYV. The CDR3 bases are TGTGCCAGCAGTTCAGAGTTCAGCTCCTACGAGCAGTACGTC.

The V and J genes are TRBV4-1 and TRBJ1-5; no definite D call. Trimming removed 0 bases at V and 2 bases at J, with 14 bases between. CDR3 length equals 17 residues. Germline V gene sequence: CDR1 MGHRA, CDR2 YSYEKL. The CDR3 is CASSQDTGSFGNQPQHF. As DNA, the CDR3 is TGCGCCAGCAGCCAAGATACGGGGAGCTTCGGCAATCAGCCCCAGCATTTT.

The chain uses TRBV7-9 and TRBJ1-1, with D hard to call. Trimming took off 5 bases at V and 4 bases at J, with 11 bases between the two ends. Germline V lookup: CDR1 SEHNR, CDR2 FQNEAQ (reference sequence). The CDR3 is made up of 13 amino acids. The CDR3 loop reads CASSITLGTEAFF. The CDR3 region has the DNA TGTGCCAGCAGCATCACTCTAGGCACTGAAGCTTTCTTT.

A few counts support this clone. The chain is built from TRBV5-8 and TRBJ1-5; TRBD1 matches 9 bases. V shed 0 bases and J 6 bases; nucleotides not matched to a gene: 7. Germline V lookup: CDR1 SGHTS, CDR2 YDEGEE. CDR3 length: 16 residues. The CDR3 loop is CASSLGQGVIGQPQHF. The CDR3 DNA reads as TGTGCCAGCAGCTTGGGACAGGGGGTTATCGGTCAGCCCCAGCATTTT. The whole variable domain, remainder taken from reference TRBV5-8 and TRBJ1-5, is EAGVTQSPTHLIKTRGQQATLRCSPISGHTSVYWYQQALGLGLQFLLWYDEGEERNRGNFPPRFSGRQFPNYSSELNVNALELEDSALYLCASSLGQGVIGQPQHFGDGTRLSIL.

The chain has TRBV27 and TRBJ2-3, with unresolved D. Germline CDR1 MNHEY, CDR2 SMNVEV (reference sequence). Trimming stripped 3 bases from V and 2 bases from J, with 12 bases between. This CDR3 contains 15 residues. CDR3 in DNA: TGTGCCAGCAGTTTGTCCGGCCCTTACACAGATACGCAGTATTTT. Translating gives CASSLSGPYTDTQYF.

This clone was detected a few times. The chain links TRBV7-2 to TRBJ1-3; tentative D call: TRBD1 (5 bases). The CDR3 has 14 amino acids. CDR1 is SGHTA, CDR2 FQGNSA, per germline. Trimming stripped 1 base from V and 4 bases from J, with 8 bases between. As DNA, the CDR3 is TGTGCCAGCAGCTTAGTAGGGGCGGGAAACACCATATATTTT. Amino acid sequence: CASSLVGAGNTIYF. The full variable domain, with the rest looked up from reference TRBV7-2 and TRBJ1-3, is GAGVSQSPSNKVTEKGKDVELRCDPISGHTALYWYRQSLGQGLEFLIYFQGNSAPDKSGLPSDRFSAERTGGSVSTLTIQRTQQEDSAVYLCASSLVGAGNTIYFGEGSWLTVV.

The chain links TRBV28 to TRBJ2-7, with 9 bases aligning to TRBD1. V lost 4 bases and J lost 9; bases outside the gene matches: 7. CDR1 MDHEN and CDR2 SYDVKM come from the germline V gene. The CDR3 spans 13 residues. The CDR3 DNA reads as TGTGCCAGCAGTTCCGGACAGGGGTTCGCGCAGTACGTC. Its protein product is CASSSGQGFAQYV.

The sample holds a few counts of this clone. The V call is TRBV6-6, the J call TRBJ1-4; 7 bases line up with TRBD1. CDR3 length: 13 residues. Looked up from germline, CDR1 is MNHNY and CDR2 is SVGAGI (reference sequence). V shed 6 bases and J 3 bases; nucleotides not matched to a gene: 1. CDR3 sequence (DNA): TGTGCCAGCAGCGGGACAGCTAATGAAAAACTGTTTTTT. It yields the protein CASSGTANEKLFF.

The chain joins TRBV19 to TRBJ1-1, with 7 bases lining up with TRBD1. This CDR3 region has 16 residues. Germline loops: CDR1 LNHDA, CDR2 SQIVND (reference sequence). V shed 5 bases, J shed 0 bases, and the junction held 9 bases outside the gene matches. CDR3 sequence reads: CASSPYTTGMNTEAFF. CDR3 DNA sequence: TGTGCCAGTAGTCCATATACGACAGGGATGAACACTGAAGCTTTCTTT. Looking up the rest from reference TRBV19 and TRBJ1-1 gives the full variable domain: DGGITQSPKYLFRKEGQNVTLSCEQNLNHDAMYWYRQDPGQGLRLIYYSQIVNDFQKGDIAEGYSVSREKKESFPLTVTSAQKNPTAFYLCASSPYTTGMNTEAFFGQGTRLTVV.